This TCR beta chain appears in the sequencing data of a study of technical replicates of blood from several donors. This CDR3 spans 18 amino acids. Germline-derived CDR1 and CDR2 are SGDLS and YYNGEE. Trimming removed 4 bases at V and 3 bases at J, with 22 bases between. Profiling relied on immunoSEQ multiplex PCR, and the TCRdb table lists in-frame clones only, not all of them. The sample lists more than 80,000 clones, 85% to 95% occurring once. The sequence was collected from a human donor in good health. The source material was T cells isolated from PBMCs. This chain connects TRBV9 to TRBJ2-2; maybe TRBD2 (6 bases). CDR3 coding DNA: TGTGCCAGCAGCTCCCGAAGAGCTGTTCGGGGGTACACCGGGGAGCTGTTTTTT. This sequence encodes CASSSRRAVRGYTGELFF. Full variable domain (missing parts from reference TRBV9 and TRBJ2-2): DSGVTQTPKHLITATGQRVTLRCSPRSGDLSVYWYQQSLDQGLQFLIQYYNGEERAKGNILERFSAQQFPDLHSELNLSSLELGDSALYFCASSSRRAVRGYTGELFFGEGSRLTVL.